This passage covers 31 T cell receptor beta chains from one sample sequenced in a study of blood T cell repertoires in COVID-19. Assay: immunoSEQ multiplex PCR; the TCRdb copy retains only in-frame clones and omits some. The data hold 150,000 to 200,000 clones, with around 83% observed a single time. Sequencing used PBMCs or T cells enriched from blood (not recorded which). Receptors originate from a man aged 45-60 years who had recovered from COVID-19.

The rearrangement uses TRBV4-1 and TRBJ2-7; no clear D. Germline lookup yields CDR1 MGHRA and CDR2 YSYEKL. This CDR3 region has 15 residues. Trimming took off 1 base at V and 0 bases at J, with 10 bases between the two ends. CDR3 DNA sequence: TGCGCCAGCAGCCAAGGGGCCGTTCTCTCCTACGAGCAGTACTTC. Translating gives CASSQGAVLSYEQYF.

This chain joins TRBV12-3 or TRBV12-4 and TRBJ1-2; D not certain. CDR3 size: 13 residues. Trimming removed 2 bases from V and 6 bases from J, with 10 bases in between. The chain's CDR3 is CASSLSQVNGYTF. The CDR3 nucleotides read TGTGCCAGCAGTTTATCGCAGGTGAATGGCTACACCTTC.

As DNA, the CDR3 is TGCGCCAGCAGTGAGAACCCCGGGCTAGCGGGGGGCCCGATCGCGAAGACCCAGTACTTC. It specifies CASSENPGLAGGPIAKTQYF. The rearrangement uses TRBV10-2 and TRBJ2-5; 11 nucleotides match TRBD2. CDR1 and CDR2 (germline): WSHSY, SAAADI. The J segment lost 6 bases and the V segment lost 2 bases, leaving 20 bases of the junction unmatched. The CDR3 is made up of 20 amino acids.

This clone came up once. The chain combines TRBV7-9 with TRBJ2-1, with a tentative D call TRBD1 (6 bases). This CDR3 is built from 11 residues. Germline CDR1 and CDR2: SEHNR and FQNEAQ (reference sequence). V was trimmed by 5 bases and J by 10 bases, leaving 9 bases between them. Written as DNA, the CDR3 is TGTGCCAGCAGCGTTAGGGGGGAGCAGTTCTTC. Translating gives CASSVRGEQFF.

The chain recombines TRBV5-5 with TRBJ1-2, with 8 positions matching TRBD1. This CDR3 contains 16 residues. CDR1 is SGHKS, CDR2 YYEKEE, per germline (reference sequence). V dropped 0 bases and J dropped 3; count of bases not matched to a gene: 7. The CDR3 spells CASSLGTGQRDYGYTF. In DNA, the CDR3 is TGTGCCAGCAGCTTGGGGACAGGGCAAAGGGACTATGGCTACACCTTC.

The V call is TRBV28, the J call TRBJ2-1; 8 bases are a match to TRBD2. The V segment lost 2 bases and the J segment 3 bases; nucleotides outside the gene matches: 3. The germline CDR1 and CDR2 sequences are MDHEN and SYDVKM. The CDR3 is made up of 15 amino acids. The CDR3 reads CASSLRGGRYNEQFF. The DNA for the CDR3 is TGTGCCAGCAGTTTACGGGGGGGCCGCTACAATGAGCAGTTCTTC. The variable domain in full, completed from reference TRBV28 and TRBJ2-1, reads DVKVTQSSRYLVKRTGEKVFLECVQDMDHENMFWYRQDPGLGLRLIYFSYDVKMKEKGDIPEGYSVSREKKERFSLILESASTNQTSMYLCASSLRGGRYNEQFFGPGTRLTVL.

This chain uses TRBV6-5 with TRBJ1-1; D might be TRBD1 (6 bases). The CDR3 length is 14 residues. V was clipped by 4 bases and J by 0 bases, with 9 bases between them. Per the germline V gene, CDR1 is MNHEY and CDR2 is SVGAGI. CDR3 sequence reads: CASSSWTVNTEAFF. CDR3 coding DNA: TGTGCCAGCAGTTCTTGGACAGTGAACACTGAAGCTTTCTTT.

The V call is TRBV5-4, the J call TRBJ1-2; 7 nucleotides align to TRBD1. J lost 2 bases, V lost 1 base, and 11 bases had no gene match. The CDR3 totals 17 residues. The germline CDR1 and CDR2 sequences are SGHNT and YYREEE (reference sequence). CDR3: CASSLSSGAGGNYGYTF. CDR3 in DNA: TGTGCCAGCAGCTTGTCGTCCGGGGCAGGGGGAAACTATGGCTACACCTTC.

This sequence joins TRBV5-1 and TRBJ2-5; possible D gene TRBD1, 5 bases. V was trimmed by 2 bases and J by 5 bases, leaving 13 bases between them. The V gene's germline CDR1 is SGHRS and CDR2 YFSETQ. CDR3 length: 14 amino acids. Here the CDR3 DNA reads TGCGCCAGCAGCTTAGGCCAGGGTAGCGAGACCCAGTACTTC. Translated, it gives CASSLGQGSETQYF.

The CDR3 protein is CASSQARGQSVYTF. The CDR3 region has the DNA TGTGCCAGCAGCCAAGCGAGGGGGCAGTCGGTCTACACCTTC. The chain uses TRBV4-2 and TRBJ1-2; 7 nucleotides match TRBD1. Germline V gene lookup returns CDR1 LGHNA and CDR2 YNFKEQ. The CDR3 is 14 amino acids. With V trimmed by 1 base and J by 10 bases, 9 bases remained unmatched.

CDR3 in amino acids: CASSYSDYGYTF. In DNA, the CDR3 is TGTGCCAGCAGCTACTCGGACTATGGCTACACCTTC. V and J are TRBV7-9 and TRBJ1-2; D is uncertain. V shed 4 bases and J shed 3 bases, with 6 bases lying between them. The CDR3 is 12 amino acids. The V gene's germline CDR1 is SEHNR and CDR2 FQNEAQ (reference sequence).

The chain uses TRBV6-5 and TRBJ1-1; tentative D call: TRBD1 (6 bases). The CDR3 runs 14 residues. Trimming removed 6 bases from V and 0 bases from J, with 11 bases in between. The V gene's germline CDR1 is MNHEY and CDR2 SVGAGI. In DNA form, the CDR3 reads TGTGCCAGCAGGTCTGGACAGCTGAACACTGAAGCTTTCTTT. Translated: CASRSGQLNTEAFF.

This chain's CDR3 is CGIRDREIGEQYF. The CDR3 DNA sequence: TGTGGAATTCGGGACAGGGAAATTGGCGAGCAGTACTTC. The gene calls are TRBV6-5 and TRBJ2-7; 9 bases are a match to TRBD1. Germline CDR1 and CDR2: MNHEY and SVGAGI. The CDR3 is 13 residues long.

The J gene is TRBJ1-2, the V gene TRBV7-9; 7 bases are shared with TRBD1. Germline trimming cut 2 bases from V and 7 bases from J; bases unmatched to any gene: 1. Germline CDR1 and CDR2: SEHNR and FQNEAQ (reference sequence). This CDR3 has 12 residues. CDR3 DNA sequence: TGTGCCAGCAGCTTACAGGGGGTTGGCTACACCTTC. Its translation is CASSLQGVGYTF.

The V call is TRBV6-5, the J call TRBJ2-5; D is possibly TRBD2 (7 bases). Deletions cut 10 bases from V and 2 bases from J, with 17 bases between. This CDR3 spans 14 amino acids. CDR1 and CDR2 from the germline V gene are MNHEY and SVGAGI. The CDR3 DNA reads TGTGCCACCAAAAGGGGGGGGCCTCAAGAGACCCAGTACTTC. It translates to CATKRGGPQETQYF.

This sequence joins TRBV3-1 (or the pseudogene TRBV3-2) and TRBJ1-1; D not resolved. The CDR3 runs 13 residues. The V gene's germline CDR1 is LGHDT and CDR2 YNNKEL (reference sequence). Trimming shortened V by 2 bases and J by 8 bases, and 12 bases separated the two germline ends. CDR3 sequence (DNA): TGTGCCAGCAGCCAACTCAGTGGCGGCGAAGCTTTCTTT. Translated: CASSQLSGGEAFF.

The J gene is TRBJ2-1, the V gene TRBV3-1 (or the pseudogene TRBV3-2), with D maybe TRBD1 (6 bases). The CDR3 consists of 15 residues. V dropped 1 base and J dropped 7 bases, with 14 bases sitting between them. Germline values: CDR1 LGHDT, CDR2 YNNKEL (reference sequence). CDR3 DNA: TGTGCCAGCAGCCAAGTACAGGGAGCCATAAATGAGCAGTTCTTC. Its translation is CASSQVQGAINEQFF.

The chain employs TRBV27 and TRBJ1-2; 10 nucleotides match TRBD1. The CDR3 length is 15 residues. After removal of 1 base from V and 8 bases from J, the junction contained 7 bases not matched to a gene. Germline V gives CDR1 MNHEY, CDR2 SMNVEV (reference sequence). CDR3 loop: CASSLYVGQGHGYTF. The CDR3 bases are TGTGCCAGCAGTTTATACGTGGGACAGGGGCACGGCTACACCTTC.

This chain joins TRBV7-9 and TRBJ1-3; perhaps TRBD1 as D (5 bases). The CDR3 is 15 amino acids. Germline V gives CDR1 SEHNR, CDR2 FQNEAQ (reference sequence). The V and J ends lost 5 bases and 0 bases respectively, with 11 bases between them. The CDR3 bases are TGTGCCAGCAGCGAACAGGTGTTCTCTGGAAACACCATATATTTT. As protein: CASSEQVFSGNTIYF.

The V and J genes are TRBV18 and TRBJ2-3, with D perhaps TRBD1 (6 bases). Germline assignment: CDR1 KGHSH and CDR2 LQKENI. With 3 bases removed from V and 2 bases from J, the gap between germline ends came to 18 bases. The CDR3 is made up of 17 amino acids. The DNA for the CDR3 is TGTGCCAGCTCACCGCTGCGCCGGGACAAAGCCACAGATACGCAGTATTTT. It specifies CASSPLRRDKATDTQYF.

To note about this clone: This likely stems from a read error, as it lies one base from a far larger clone. The gene calls are TRBV14 and TRBJ1-5, with TRBD1 matching over 11 bases. Trimming took 3 bases from V and 4 from J; bases not matched to a gene: 2. This CDR3 has 15 amino acids. Germline loops: CDR1 SGHDN, CDR2 FVKESK. The CDR3 spells CASSHGTGGNQPQHF. The CDR3 DNA reads as TGTGCCAGCAGCCACGGGACAGGGGGGAATCAGCCCCAGCATTTT.

This clone has a single count. The junction departs from the called germline gene at one end, perhaps through a read error. This sequence joins TRBV3-1 (or the pseudogene TRBV3-2) and TRBJ1-3; TRBD1 aligns across 12 bases. Germline V lookup: CDR1 LGHDT, CDR2 YNNKEL (reference sequence). This CDR3 is built from 13 residues. CDR3 DNA sequence: TGTGCCAGCAGCCCGACCGGGGGACAGGGGGCAAGTTTT. It codes for CASSPTGGQGASF.

The rearrangement uses TRBV5-1 and TRBJ2-1; 7 bases match TRBD2. This CDR3 contains 15 residues. Germline values: CDR1 SGHRS, CDR2 YFSETQ. The V gene end was trimmed by 3 bases and the J gene end by 7 bases; junction bases not matched to a gene: 10. The CDR3 reads CASSSLGGGENEQFF. The CDR3, as DNA: TGCGCCAGCAGCTCCCTTGGCGGGGGAGAGAATGAGCAGTTCTTC.

The CDR3 loop reads CASSLVPGGDNEQFF. CDR3 DNA: TGCGCCAGCAGCTTGGTTCCAGGAGGAGACAATGAGCAGTTCTTC. The chain carries TRBV5-1 and TRBJ2-1; TRBD2 is a possible D gene (5 bases). Per germline, CDR1 SGHRS and CDR2 YFSETQ. Trimming stripped 0 bases from V and 5 bases from J, with 12 bases between. The CDR3 spans 15 residues.

This sequence joins TRBV24-1 and TRBJ2-1; TRBD2 aligns across 11 bases. CDR1 is KGHDR, CDR2 SFDVKD, per germline. This CDR3 has 15 amino acids. The V and J ends lost 0 bases and 10 bases, in that order; junction bases with no gene match: 4. This CDR3 reads CATSDLASGGREQFF. As DNA, the CDR3 is TGTGCCACCAGTGATTTGGCTAGCGGGGGGAGGGAGCAGTTCTTC.

The rearrangement uses TRBV2 and TRBJ2-7; 16 nucleotides match TRBD2. V lost 6 bases, J lost 5 bases, and 4 bases stayed unmatched. Germline assignment: CDR1 SNHLY and CDR2 FYNNEI. This CDR3 has 15 amino acids. CDR3 DNA: TGTGCCAGCAGAGGGACTAGCGGGGGGGTCGACGAGCAGTACTTC. Translated: CASRGTSGGVDEQYF.

This chain uses TRBV11-2 with TRBJ2-7; 7 bases are a match to TRBD1. The germline V gene has CDR1 SGHAT and CDR2 FQNNGV. The J segment lost 3 bases and the V segment lost 5 bases, leaving 10 bases of the junction unmatched. The CDR3 consists of 15 residues. The CDR3 is CASSLNRGQDYEQYF. The CDR3 DNA sequence: TGTGCCAGCAGCCTGAATCGTGGACAGGACTACGAGCAGTACTTC.

A note on this clone: At one end the junction does not follow the germline gene, possibly because of a read error. V gene TRBV24-1 combines with J gene TRBJ1-2; possibly TRBD1 for D (6 bases). The CDR3 runs 13 residues. Germline V gene lookup returns CDR1 KGHDR and CDR2 SFDVKD. The CDR3 coding sequence is TGTGCCTCCAGTGGGACACCGTCCGGTGGCTACACCTTC. Translation gives CASSGTPSGGYTF.

The chain combines TRBV12-5 with TRBJ2-4; 10 nucleotides match TRBD1. Germline-derived CDR1 and CDR2 are LGHNT and FRNRAP. Trimming cost V 2 bases and J 0 bases; bases outside gene matches: 13. There are 20 residues in the CDR3. CDR3 region: CASGLLLPTGGYLAKNIQYF. CDR3 coding DNA: TGTGCTAGTGGTTTGCTACTACCGACAGGGGGCTACCTAGCCAAAAACATTCAGTACTTC.

The chain employs TRBV6-2 or TRBV6-3 and TRBJ1-5; D is perhaps TRBD1 (6 bases). Per germline, CDR1 MNHEY and CDR2 SVGEGT. The CDR3 totals 15 residues. The V end lost 4 bases, the J end lost 2 bases, and 12 bases lay between the germline ends. CDR3 coding DNA: TGTGCCAGCAGTTGGGGACATCTAGGCAATCAGCCCCAGCATTTT. Amino acids: CASSWGHLGNQPQHF.

This sequence joins TRBV5-6 and TRBJ1-2; 7 bases are shared with TRBD1. This CDR3 comprises 13 residues. The germline V gene encodes CDR1 SGHDT and CDR2 YYEEEE. J was trimmed by 3 bases and V by 2 bases; bases with no gene match: 1. The CDR3 DNA sequence: TGTGCCAGCAGCTTTAGGGGGCACTATGGCTACACCTTC. Translated: CASSFRGHYGYTF.